Detailed here is one TCR beta chain. No antigen is known for it. The CDR3 spans 13 residues. CDR1 and CDR2 (germline): MNHEY, SVGEGT. Trimming left V 4 bases short and J 4 bases short, with 10 bases between. Generation of TCR cDNA used 5'RACE template switching (which added a universal primer site and UMIs). TCRdb independently ran MiXCR on the 5' RACE reads; one entry per CDR3 protein. The table has around 610,000 distinct CDR3 sequences, about 13% seen once. The data stem from a study of T cells after yellow fever vaccination. General study points: Post-booster repertoires again held most primary-vaccination clones (about 96% CD4, 88% CD8).

The V call is TRBV6-2 or TRBV6-3, the J call TRBJ1-1, with D unresolved. The sequence was obtained from a man younger than 45 who received the YFV17D yellow fever vaccine. Sample: PBMCs, taken on the day of the yellow fever booster vaccination. The CDR3 DNA sequence: TGTGCCAGCAGTTCGGTAGGTTCCACTGAAGCTTTCTTT. Residues: CASSSVGSTEAFF.